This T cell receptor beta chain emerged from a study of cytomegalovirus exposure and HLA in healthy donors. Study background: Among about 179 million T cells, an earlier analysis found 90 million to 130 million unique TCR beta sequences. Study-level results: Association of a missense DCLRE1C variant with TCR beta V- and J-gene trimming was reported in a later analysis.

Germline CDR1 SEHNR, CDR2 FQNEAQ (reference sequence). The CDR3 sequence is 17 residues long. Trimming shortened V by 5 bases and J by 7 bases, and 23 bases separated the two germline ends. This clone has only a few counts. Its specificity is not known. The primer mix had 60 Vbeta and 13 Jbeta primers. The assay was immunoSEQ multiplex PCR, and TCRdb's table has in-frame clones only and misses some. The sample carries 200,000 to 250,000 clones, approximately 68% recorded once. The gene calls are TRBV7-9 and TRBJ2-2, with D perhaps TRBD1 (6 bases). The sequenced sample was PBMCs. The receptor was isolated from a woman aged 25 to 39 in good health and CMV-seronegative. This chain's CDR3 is CASSQELGGVRGGELFF. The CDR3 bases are TGTGCCAGCAGCCAAGAACTTGGGGGCGTTCGTGGCGGGGAGCTGTTTTTT.